This T cell receptor (beta chain) came from a study of blood T cell repertoires in COVID-19. Study context: The analysed material was cDNA or gDNA that came from T cells, B-cell-depleted T cells, or PBMCs.

CDR1 MNHEY and CDR2 SMNVEV come from the germline V gene (reference sequence). CDR3 size: 16 residues. Between the trimmed V and J ends, which lost 7 bases and 1 base, there was a span of 17 bases. The protocol was immunoSEQ multiplex PCR, while the TCRdb copy is restricted to in-frame clones and leaves out a portion. This sample yields under 250,000 clones, of which 80% to 85% are seen a single time; about 5.6% belongs to the top ten. The V and J genes are TRBV27 and TRBJ2-1, with a tentative D call TRBD2 (6 bases). The receptor comes from a woman in her 70s with COVID-19, enrolled during active disease. The source material was peripheral blood. This chain's CDR3 is CASTLSGTGSYNEQFF. Here the CDR3 DNA reads TGTGCCAGCACCCTTTCCGGGACTGGATCCTACAATGAGCAGTTCTTC.